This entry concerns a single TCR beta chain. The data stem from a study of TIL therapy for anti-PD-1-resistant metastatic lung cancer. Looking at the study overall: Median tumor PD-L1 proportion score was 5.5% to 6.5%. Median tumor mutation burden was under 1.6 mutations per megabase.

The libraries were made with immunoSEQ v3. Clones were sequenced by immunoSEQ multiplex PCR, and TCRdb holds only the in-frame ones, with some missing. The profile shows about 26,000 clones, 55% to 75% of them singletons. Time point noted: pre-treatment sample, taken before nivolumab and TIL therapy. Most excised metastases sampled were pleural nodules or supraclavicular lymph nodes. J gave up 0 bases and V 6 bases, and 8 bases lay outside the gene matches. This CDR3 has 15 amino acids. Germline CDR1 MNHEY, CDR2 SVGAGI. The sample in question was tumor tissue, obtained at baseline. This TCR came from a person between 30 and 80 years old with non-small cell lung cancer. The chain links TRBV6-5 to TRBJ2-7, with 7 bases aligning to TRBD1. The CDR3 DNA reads TGTGCCAGCAGGATCGGACAGGCTAACTCCTACGAGCAGTACTTC. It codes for CASRIGQANSYEQYF.